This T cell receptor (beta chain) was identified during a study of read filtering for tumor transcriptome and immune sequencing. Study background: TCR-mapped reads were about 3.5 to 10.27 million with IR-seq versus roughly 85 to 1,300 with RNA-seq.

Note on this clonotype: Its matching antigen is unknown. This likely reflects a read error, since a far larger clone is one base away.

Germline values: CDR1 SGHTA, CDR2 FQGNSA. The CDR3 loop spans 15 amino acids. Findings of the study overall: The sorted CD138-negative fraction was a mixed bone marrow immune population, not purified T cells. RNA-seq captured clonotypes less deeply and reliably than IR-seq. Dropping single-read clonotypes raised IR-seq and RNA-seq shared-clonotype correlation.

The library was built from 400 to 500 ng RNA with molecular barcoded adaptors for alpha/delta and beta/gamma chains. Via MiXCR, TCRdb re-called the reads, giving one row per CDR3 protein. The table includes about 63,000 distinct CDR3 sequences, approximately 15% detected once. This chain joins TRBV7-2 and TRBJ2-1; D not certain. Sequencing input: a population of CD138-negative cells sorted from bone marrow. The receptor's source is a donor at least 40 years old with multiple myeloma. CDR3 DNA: TGTGCCAGCAGCTTAGTTGATCAGCAAAACAATGAGCAGTCCTTC. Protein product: CASSLVDQQNNEQSF. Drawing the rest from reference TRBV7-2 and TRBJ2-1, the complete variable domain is GAGVSQSPSNKVTEKGKDVELRCDPISGHTALYWYRQSLGQGLEFLIYFQGNSAPDKSGLPSDRFSAERTGGSVSTLTIQRTQQEDSAVYLCASSLVDQQNNEQSFGPGTRLTVL.